These T cell receptor beta chains were read from a single sample in a study of siplizumab effects on memory and regulatory T cells. The table came from immunoSEQ multiplex PCR; TCRdb's copy has only in-frame clones and leaves some out. The sample lists approximately 110,000 clones; 92% were seen once. Specimen: Tregs sorted from blood. These receptors all come from a human donor in good health. The CDR3 runs from the conserved cysteine through the conserved F or W. A D gene is named only where the DNA matches it firmly. The size field is filled for only some rows; it gives once, few, many or a size class.

CASSGYHGTRVQETQYF TGTGCCAGCAGCGGCTACCACGGGACTAGAGTACAAGAGACCCAGTACTTC TRBD2 TRBV7-9 . TRBJ2-5
CASSEFVGPIHF TGTGCCAGCAGTGAATTCGTAGGGCCCATCCACTTT . TRBV25-1 . TRBJ1-6
CASRAEDRGTGELFF TGTGCCAGCAGAGCCGAGGACAGGGGCACCGGGGAGCTGTTTTTT TRBD1 TRBV6-1 . TRBJ2-2
CASSQDLKGADTQYF TGTGCCAGCAGCCAAGATCTGAAGGGGGCAGATACGCAGTATTTT . TRBV4-2 . TRBJ2-3
CSVMDRLPQGGYTF TGCAGCGTTATGGACAGGCTCCCTCAGGGAGGCTACACCTTC TRBD1 TRBV29-1 . TRBJ1-2
CASSKTDGYYGYTF TGTGCCAGCAGCAAAACCGACGGATACTATGGCTACACCTTC . TRBV7-9 once TRBJ1-2
CASSMTSGGANEQFF TGTGCCAGCAGCATGACTAGCGGGGGGGCCAATGAGCAGTTCTTC TRBD2 TRBV9 once TRBJ2-1
CASSRKGDPPLHF TGTGCCAGCAGCCGTAAGGGGGACCCACCCCTCCACTTT . TRBV11-2 . TRBJ1-6
CASSELVRRLGSNQPQHF TGTGCCAGCAGTGAATTGGTCCGACGGCTTGGTAGCAATCAGCCCCAGCATTTT . TRBV6-1 . TRBJ1-5
CATSDRVHSPLHF TGTGCCACCTCCGACAGGGTCCATTCACCCCTCCACTTT TRBD1 TRBV2 . TRBJ1-6
CASTGTGGEKLFF TGTGCCAGCACCGGGACAGGCGGTGAAAAACTGTTTTTT TRBD1 TRBV5-6 . TRBJ1-4
CASSTGQGISNEKLFF TGTGCCAGCAGCACGGGACAGGGAATTTCTAATGAAAAACTGTTTTTT TRBD1 TRBV7-9 . TRBJ1-4
CASRFTLGETQYF TGCGCCAGCAGGTTCACCCTTGGAGAGACCCAGTACTTC . TRBV5-1 once TRBJ2-5
CASSQDDGELFF TGCGCCAGCAGCCAAGACGACGGGGAGCTGTTTTTT . TRBV4-1 . TRBJ2-2
CASSQTSGAGELFF TGTGCCAGTAGTCAGACTAGCGGGGCCGGGGAGCTGTTTTTT TRBD2 TRBV19 few TRBJ2-2
CASGQGTTTRYGYTF TGCGCCAGCGGACAGGGCACTACGACACGCTATGGCTACACCTTC TRBD1 TRBV5-1 . TRBJ1-2
CASSSRSEQFF TGTGCCAGCAGTTCACGGAGTGAGCAGTTCTTC . TRBV6-6 . TRBJ2-1
CASSSQRRAASNQPQHF TGTGCCAGCAGTTCTCAAAGGAGGGCAGCTAGCAATCAGCCCCAGCATTTT . TRBV28 . TRBJ1-5
CASERRWGRAPQGGELFF TGCGCCAGCGAAAGACGGTGGGGGCGAGCTCCTCAGGGCGGGGAGCTGTTTTTT . TRBV10-1 . TRBJ2-2
CASSFEGGRYEKLFF TGTGCCAGCAGTTTCGAGGGGGGCAGATATGAAAAACTGTTTTTT . TRBV27 . TRBJ1-4
CASSIDQLSGANVLTF TGTGCCAGTAGTATAGATCAGCTGTCTGGGGCCAACGTCCTGACTTTC . TRBV19 . TRBJ2-6
CASSSRPGRMNTEAFF TGCGCCAGCAGCTCTCGGCCGGGACGCATGAACACTGAAGCTTTCTTT . TRBV5-1 . TRBJ1-1
CAWGRDRGTEAFF TGTGCCTGGGGCCGGGACAGGGGGACTGAAGCTTTCTTT TRBD1 TRBV30 . TRBJ1-1
CASSPDRGGGYTF TGCGCCAGCAGCCCGGACAGGGGAGGTGGCTACACCTTC TRBD1 TRBV5-1 . TRBJ1-2
CASSPRLSYEQYF TGTGCCAGCTCACCGAGACTGTCCTACGAGCAGTACTTC . TRBV18 . TRBJ2-7
CSVNRYMNTEAFF TGCAGCGTTAACAGGTACATGAACACTGAAGCTTTCTTT . TRBV29-1 . TRBJ1-1
CASSQEDGGPSGANVLTF TGTGCCAGCAGCCAAGAGGACGGGGGGCCCTCTGGGGCCAACGTCCTGACTTTC . TRBV4-2 . TRBJ2-6
CASSRSAGDQETQYF TGTGCCAGCTCAAGGTCGGCTGGCGACCAAGAGACCCAGTACTTC . TRBV18 . TRBJ2-5
CASSSQWLAGNTIYF TGTGCCAGCAGCTCCCAGTGGTTGGCTGGAAACACCATATATTTT . TRBV7-9 once TRBJ1-3
CASSSQGARGYTF TGTGCCAGCAGCTCACAGGGGGCGCGTGGCTACACCTTC TRBD1 TRBV27 . TRBJ1-2
CASSPRDSIYGYTF TGTGCCAGCTCACCAAGGGACAGCATCTATGGCTACACCTTC TRBD1 TRBV18 . TRBJ1-2
CASSLSSRAFNYGYTF TGCGCCAGCAGCTTAAGTTCCAGGGCCTTTAACTATGGCTACACCTTC . TRBV5-1 . TRBJ1-2
CASSITGDGNTIYF TGTGCCAGTAGTATCACAGGGGATGGAAACACCATATATTTT TRBD1 TRBV19 . TRBJ1-3
CASSQMMAEGGGYGYTF TGTGCCAGCTCACAAATGATGGCCGAGGGGGGCGGCTATGGCTACACCTTC . TRBV18 . TRBJ1-2
CAGSTGNPYEQYF TGTGCCGGTTCGACAGGGAATCCCTACGAGCAGTACTTC . TRBV21-1 . TRBJ2-7
CAWSAGLAAYEQYF TGTGCCTGGAGTGCTGGACTAGCGGCATACGAGCAGTACTTC TRBD2 TRBV30 . TRBJ2-7
CASSYVAGSYEQYF TGTGCCAGCAGTTACGTTGCAGGCAGCTACGAGCAGTACTTC . TRBV6-5 . TRBJ2-7
CASSLISYNEQFF TGTGCCAGCAGCTTAATCTCCTACAATGAGCAGTTCTTC . TRBV7-3 once TRBJ2-1
CASSSLREQFF TGTGCCAGCAGCTCACTACGGGAGCAGTTCTTC . TRBV5-4 . TRBJ2-1
CASSLIVFPGAGANVLTF TGTGCCAGCAGTTTGATAGTCTTCCCTGGGGCTGGGGCCAACGTCCTGACTTTC . TRBV27 . TRBJ2-6
CASSLASRGNEQFF TGTGCCAGCAGCTTGGCATCGAGGGGCAATGAGCAGTTCTTC . TRBV5-4 . TRBJ2-1
CASSLGQAGYTF TGCGCCAGCAGCCTTGGACAGGCTGGCTACACCTTC TRBD1 TRBV5-1 . TRBJ1-2
CASSYSFRGGSETQYF TGTGCCAGCAGTTACTCGTTCCGTGGGGGGTCAGAGACCCAGTACTTC . TRBV6-5 . TRBJ2-5
CASTAENTQYF TGTGCCAGCACCGCGGAGAATACGCAGTATTTT . TRBV6-1 . TRBJ2-3
CASSLQDGKAFF TGTGCCAGCAGCCTCCAGGACGGGAAAGCTTTCTTT . TRBV7-9 . TRBJ1-1
CAWTVGQGSDTQYF TGTGCCTGGACCGTTGGGCAGGGATCAGATACGCAGTATTTT . TRBV30 . TRBJ2-3
CASSLAGVHEQYF TGCGCCAGCAGCTTGGCCGGAGTCCACGAGCAGTACTTC . TRBV5-1 . TRBJ2-7
CASAGAYNEQFF TGTGCCAGCGCTGGAGCATACAATGAGCAGTTCTTC . TRBV2 . TRBJ2-1
CASSPPGAGGPGNIQYF TGTGCCAGCTCACCACCCGGAGCGGGGGGGCCTGGAAACATTCAGTACTTC TRBD2 TRBV18 . TRBJ2-4
CASSPRASEADTQYF TGTGCCAGCAGCCCCCGGGCCTCCGAGGCAGATACGCAGTATTTT . TRBV21-1 . TRBJ2-3